Following are 10 T cell receptor beta chains from one sample sequenced in a study of beta chain features in type 1 diabetes. Reverse transcription of all isolated RNA meant that expressed TCRB transcripts were sequenced. This table comes from immunoSEQ multiplex PCR, and its TCRdb copy is limited to in-frame clones, with some not included. The sample carries about 140,000 clones, 8.5% to 12% recorded once. The specimen was naive CD4+ T cells from blood. The source is a young man in good health.

This clone was seen only a few times. V and J are TRBV6-5 and TRBJ1-2, with D maybe TRBD1 (5 bases). The germline V gene encodes CDR1 MNHEY and CDR2 SVGAGI. This CDR3 has 14 residues. Trimming removed 2 bases at V and 4 bases at J, with 11 bases between. CDR3 residues: CASSYRDRFYGYTF. The CDR3 coding sequence is TGTGCCAGCAGTTACCGAGACAGATTCTATGGCTACACCTTC.

This clone was counted a few times. V and J are TRBV27 and TRBJ2-7; 8 nucleotides align to TRBD1. This CDR3 region has 15 residues. The V gene end was trimmed by 5 bases and the J gene end by 0 bases; junction bases not matched to a gene: 6. The germline V gene has CDR1 MNHEY and CDR2 SMNVEV (reference sequence). CDR3 in amino acids: CASSTPGQASYEQYF. CDR3 bases: TGTGCCAGCAGTACCCCGGGACAGGCCTCCTACGAGCAGTACTTC.

J is TRBJ2-3 and V is TRBV11-2; perhaps TRBD2 as D (5 bases). The CDR3 totals 15 residues. Germline V CDR1 and CDR2: SGHAT, FQNNGV. Deletions cut 1 base from V and 2 bases from J, with 10 bases between. For the CDR3, the DNA is TGTGCCAGCAGCTTAGTGACGGGGATCACAGATACGCAGTATTTT. Residues: CASSLVTGITDTQYF.

This clone was detected only a few times. The V and J genes are TRBV5-1 and TRBJ1-1; TRBD1 matches 7 bases. The germline V gene has CDR1 SGHRS and CDR2 YFSETQ. V lost 3 bases, J lost 0 bases, and 14 bases stayed unmatched. The length of the CDR3 is 18 residues. CDR3 DNA: TGCGCCAGCAGCTGGGGGACAGCGAATAAAGGCATGAACACTGAAGCTTTCTTT. This sequence encodes CASSWGTANKGMNTEAFF. The full variable domain, completed using reference TRBV5-1 and TRBJ1-1, is KAGVTQTPRYLIKTRGQQVTLSCSPISGHRSVSWYQQTPGQGLQFLFEYFSETQRNKGNFPGRFSGRQFSNSRSEMNVSTLELGDSALYLCASSWGTANKGMNTEAFFGQGTRLTVV.

In its sample, this clone was seen a few times. CDR3 protein: CASIMTSGGHYEQYF. In nucleotides, the CDR3 is TGTGCCAGCATTATGACTAGCGGGGGGCACTACGAGCAGTACTTC. V is TRBV6-5 and J is TRBJ2-7; 13 bases agree with TRBD2. CDR3 length: 15 amino acids. CDR1 is MNHEY, CDR2 SVGAGI, per germline. Unmatched junction bases numbered 6, after V lost 7 bases and J lost 3 bases.

This clone has only a few counts. One end of the junction varies from germline; a read error may be responsible. The V and J genes are TRBV4-1 and TRBJ1-6; 10 positions match TRBD1. Germline CDR1 is MGHRA and CDR2 is YSYEKL. This CDR3 spans 15 amino acids. The CDR3 reads CASSQVGTGDSPLHF. The CDR3 nucleotides are TGTGCCAGCAGCCAAGTAGGGACAGGGGATTCACCCCTCCACTTT.

The chain links TRBV19 to TRBJ1-4, with 7 positions matching TRBD1. V shed 5 bases and J 2 bases; nucleotides not matched to a gene: 8. This CDR3 is 16 amino acids long. Germline CDR1 reads LNHDA; CDR2 reads SQIVND (reference sequence). The CDR3 sequence: CASSRTDRRTNEKLFF. CDR3 sequence (DNA): TGTGCCAGTAGTCGGACGGACAGGCGGACTAATGAAAAACTGTTTTTT.

V is TRBV4-1 and J is TRBJ1-6, with D tentatively TRBD1 (6 bases). This CDR3 is 16 amino acids long. V lost 0 bases and J 5 bases, leaving 11 bases between the germline ends. CDR1 MGHRA and CDR2 YSYEKL come from the germline V gene. The DNA of the CDR3 is TGCGCCAGCAGCCAAGATCCGGGACACAATAATTCACCCCTCCACTTT. This gives the protein CASSQDPGHNNSPLHF.

The chain couples TRBV30 to TRBJ1-1, with 7 bases identical to TRBD1. The V gene's germline CDR1 is GTSNPN and CDR2 SVGIG (reference sequence). J gave up 10 bases and V 6 bases, and 8 bases lay outside the gene matches. This CDR3 contains 11 residues. DNA for the CDR3: TGTGCCTGTCACAGGGGCCATGGAGCTTTCTTT. Translated: CACHRGHGAFF.

This rearrangement joins TRBV4-1 to TRBJ1-4; 11 bases map to TRBD1. V lost 4 bases and J lost 8; bases outside the gene matches: 3. The CDR3 covers 14 residues. CDR1 is MGHRA and CDR2 is YSYEKL in the germline V gene. CDR3 sequence: CASSRDRGDEKLFF. CDR3 coding DNA: TGCGCCAGCAGCCGGGACAGGGGGGACGAAAAACTGTTTTTT.